This T cell receptor (beta chain) was observed in a study of a mutant IDH1 vaccine in newly diagnosed glioma. Time point in this sample: week 11, during vaccination. Topical imiquimod accompanied each vaccine dose, which consisted of 300 ug of mutant IDH1 20-mer peptide. Concerning this clone: Its antigen remains unidentified.

Losses at the gene ends were 1 base for V and 5 bases for J; bases not matched to a gene: 5. Germline-derived CDR1 and CDR2 are SGHTA and FQGNSA. CDR3 length equals 15 residues. TCRdb's table, derived via immunoSEQ multiplex PCR, lists solely in-frame clones and lacks some. The sample contains some 120,000 clones, about 82% of which appear only once. The chain joins TRBV7-2 to TRBJ2-1; 7 bases are shared with TRBD1. The origin of this receptor is a man aged 40-49 years with glioma. The material was PBMCs, obtained from a glioma patient whose treatment included an IDH1 peptide vaccine. This CDR3 reads CASSLVGTADNEQFF. The DNA of the CDR3 is TGTGCCAGCAGCTTAGTAGGGACAGCTGACAATGAGCAGTTCTTC.